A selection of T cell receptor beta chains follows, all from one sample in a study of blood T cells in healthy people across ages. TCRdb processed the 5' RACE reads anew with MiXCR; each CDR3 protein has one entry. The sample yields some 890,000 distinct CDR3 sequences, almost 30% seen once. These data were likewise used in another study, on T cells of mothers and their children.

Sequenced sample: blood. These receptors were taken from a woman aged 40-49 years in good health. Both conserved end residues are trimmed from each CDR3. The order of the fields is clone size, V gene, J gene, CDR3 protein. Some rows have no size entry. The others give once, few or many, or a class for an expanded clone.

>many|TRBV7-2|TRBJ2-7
ASSLDLGEQY
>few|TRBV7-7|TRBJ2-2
ASRLTGNTGELF
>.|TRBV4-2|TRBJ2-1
ASSQELITSGSYNEQF
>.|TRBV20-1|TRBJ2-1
SAREGEGAYNEQF
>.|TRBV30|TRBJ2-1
ASQTAGGREQF
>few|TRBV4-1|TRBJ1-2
ASSQEIGYYGYT
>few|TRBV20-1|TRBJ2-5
SASSGALQETQY
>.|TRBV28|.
ASSRGPIYEQY
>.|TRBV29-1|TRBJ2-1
SAMGQGQF
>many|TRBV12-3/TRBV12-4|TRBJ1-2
ASSLDIVPGTGGDYGYT
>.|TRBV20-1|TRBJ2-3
SAPGRWISTDTQY
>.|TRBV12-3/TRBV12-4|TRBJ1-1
ASRGALLYTEAF
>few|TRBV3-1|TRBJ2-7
ASSQSTGRPYEQY
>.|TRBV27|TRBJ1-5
ASSPYRGRSNQPQH
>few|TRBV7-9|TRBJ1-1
ASSFFWDRMNTEAF
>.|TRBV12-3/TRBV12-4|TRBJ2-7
ASSLGALGLY
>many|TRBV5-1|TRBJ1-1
ASSLLSGNTEAF
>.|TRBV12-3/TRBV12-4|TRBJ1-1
ASSSLLVNTEAF
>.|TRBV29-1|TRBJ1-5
SVAVGGSNQPQH
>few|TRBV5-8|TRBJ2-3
ASSLQEIGQY
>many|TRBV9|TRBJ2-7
ASSVVPGPYEQY
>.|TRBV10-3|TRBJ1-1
AISESKTNTEAF
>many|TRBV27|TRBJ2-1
ASSLYQGTPRNEQF
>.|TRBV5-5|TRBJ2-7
ASSSPGGGTYEQY
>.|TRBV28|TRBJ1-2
ASSFVAGQGNGYT
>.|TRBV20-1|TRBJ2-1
SASDGGQYNEQF
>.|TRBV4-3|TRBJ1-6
ASSQEAQGWSRTLH
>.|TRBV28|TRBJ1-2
ASSTRTGIYGYT
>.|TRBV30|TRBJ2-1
AWSVGGRNEQF
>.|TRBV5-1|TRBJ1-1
ASSSPVDRAMNTEAF
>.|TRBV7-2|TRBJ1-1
ASSFGGRNTEAF
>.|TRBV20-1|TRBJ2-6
SARVQSGANVLT
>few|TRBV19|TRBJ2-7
ASSAGLYEQY
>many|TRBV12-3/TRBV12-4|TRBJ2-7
ASRPPGTGEYEQY
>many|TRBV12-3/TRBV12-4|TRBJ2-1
AQPATLGGANEQF
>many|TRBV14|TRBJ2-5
ASSQEAGTSVQETQY
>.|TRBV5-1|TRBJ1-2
ASSLRDSYGYT
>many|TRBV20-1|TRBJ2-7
SASDVSYEQY
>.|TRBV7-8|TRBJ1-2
ASSLEGPAASSYGYT
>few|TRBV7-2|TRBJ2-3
ACSFRGRWQGGTDTQY
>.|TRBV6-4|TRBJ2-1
ASSEESGVFNEQF
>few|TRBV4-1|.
ASSLVAWETQY
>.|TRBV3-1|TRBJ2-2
ASSQDYGTKNTGELF
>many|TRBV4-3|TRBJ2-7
ASSRTQGSYEQY
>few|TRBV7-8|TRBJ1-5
ASSLGAGINQPQH
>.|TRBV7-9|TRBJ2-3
ASSPVGAQGSYPDTQY
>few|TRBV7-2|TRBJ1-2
ASIISRGRDYGYT
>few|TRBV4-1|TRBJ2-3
ASSQDRSLTSGGDAQY
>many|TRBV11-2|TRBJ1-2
ASSLGQPRGYT
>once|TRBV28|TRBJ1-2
ASSRPSLQDNYGYT
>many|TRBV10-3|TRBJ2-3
AISEERTDTQY
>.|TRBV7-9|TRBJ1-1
ASSSNRGGFTEAF
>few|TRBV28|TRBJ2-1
ASSFTSDPLYNEQF
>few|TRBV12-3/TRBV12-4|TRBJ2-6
ASKRSGSGVNVLT